One and the same sample provided the 9 T cell receptor beta chains below, sequenced in a study of cytomegalovirus exposure and HLA in healthy donors. Researchers ran the PCR with 60 Vbeta and 13 Jbeta primers. Profiled with immunoSEQ multiplex PCR; TCRdb holds only in-frame clones, not every one. The sample lists fewer than 120,000 clones, approximately 82% occurring once. The specimen was PBMCs. The receptors originated from a man in his thirties or forties in good health and CMV-seropositive.

V and J are TRBV27 and TRBJ1-1; D is possibly TRBD1 (6 bases). Looked up from germline, CDR1 is MNHEY and CDR2 is SMNVEV (reference sequence). The CDR3 has 12 residues. Deletions cut 6 bases from V and 6 bases from J, with 11 bases between. CDR3 nucleotides: TGTGCCAGCAGACAGGGTTTCGCTGAAGCTTTCTTT. Its protein is CASRQGFAEAFF.

This sequence joins TRBV27 and TRBJ2-5; no reliable D call. This CDR3 contains 12 residues. CDR1 is MNHEY and CDR2 is SMNVEV in the germline V gene (reference sequence). Trimming removed 5 bases from V and 5 bases from J, with 9 bases in between. CDR3 DNA: TGTGCCAGCAGTCCCTCCGCGGAGACCCAGTACTTC. Amino acid sequence: CASSPSAETQYF.

This rearrangement joins TRBV11-2 to TRBJ2-4, with 11 bases lining up with TRBD1. Trimming took 5 bases from V and 12 from J; bases not matched to a gene: 9. This CDR3 has 14 residues. Germline V lookup: CDR1 SGHAT, CDR2 FQNNGV. The CDR3 is CASSPRTGGWAQYF. The DNA for the CDR3 is TGTGCCAGCAGCCCGCGGACAGGGGGCTGGGCTCAGTACTTC.

This clone was counted once. The chain joins TRBV7-2 to TRBJ2-7, with TRBD2 as a possible D gene (6 bases). V was shortened by 5 bases and J by 0 bases, with 11 bases between the two germline ends. From germline, CDR1 is SGHTA and CDR2 FQGNSA. CDR3 length equals 14 residues. The CDR3 region is CASSGGTSSYEQYF. The DNA for the CDR3 is TGTGCCAGCAGCGGGGGGACGAGCTCCTACGAGCAGTACTTC. Full variable domain (remainder filled in from reference TRBV7-2 and TRBJ2-7): GAGVSQSPSNKVTEKGKDVELRCDPISGHTALYWYRQSLGQGLEFLIYFQGNSAPDKSGLPSDRFSAERTGGSVSTLTIQRTQQEDSAVYLCASSGGTSSYEQYFGPGTRLTVT.

This clone was observed a single time. The J gene is TRBJ2-7, the V gene TRBV29-1; unclear D gene. The CDR3 is 12 amino acids. The V end lost 4 bases, the J end lost 3 bases, and 10 bases lay between the germline ends. CDR1 is SQVTM and CDR2 is ANQGSEA in the germline V gene. CDR3 amino acids: CSVGEDYYEQYF. The CDR3 nucleotides read TGCAGCGTTGGCGAAGATTACTACGAGCAGTACTTC.

This sequence joins TRBV12-1 and TRBJ2-5; the table names TRBD1, a call not compared with the DNA. The last part of the DNA fits TRBJ2-7 better; the J call may be wrong. TRBV12-1 is annotated as a pseudogene. The CDR3 is made up of 15 amino acids. The DNA of the CDR3 is TGTGCCAGCAGCTTTTACTTGGACAGCTCCTACGAGCAGTACTTC. Protein: CASSFYLDSSYEQYF.

This chain links TRBV27 with TRBJ1-1; 8 bases align to TRBD1. The germline CDR1 and CDR2 sequences are MNHEY and SMNVEV (reference sequence). The V segment lost 6 bases and the J segment 0 bases; nucleotides outside the gene matches: 6. The CDR3 runs to 15 residues. In nucleotides, the CDR3 is TGTGCCAGCAGAGGACAGGGTCGGATGAACACTGAAGCTTTCTTT. As protein: CASRGQGRMNTEAFF.

V and J are TRBV7-2 and TRBJ1-6, with D hard to call. The germline V and J ends were trimmed by 5 bases and 7 bases, with 15 bases remaining between them. CDR3 length equals 15 residues. Germline V CDR1 and CDR2: SGHTA, FQGNSA. Here the CDR3 DNA reads TGTGCCAGCAGCCTCGAGGGTCTGAAGAATTCACCCCTCCACTTT. Amino acids: CASSLEGLKNSPLHF.

J is TRBJ2-2 and V is TRBV29-1, with 7 positions matching TRBD1. Unmatched junction bases numbered 15, after V lost 8 bases and J lost 6 bases. This CDR3 region has 15 residues. Germline values: CDR1 SQVTM, CDR2 ANQGSEA. This chain's CDR3 is CSTITGAHDAGELFF. In DNA form, the CDR3 reads TGCAGCACCATCACAGGGGCTCATGACGCCGGGGAGCTGTTTTTT.